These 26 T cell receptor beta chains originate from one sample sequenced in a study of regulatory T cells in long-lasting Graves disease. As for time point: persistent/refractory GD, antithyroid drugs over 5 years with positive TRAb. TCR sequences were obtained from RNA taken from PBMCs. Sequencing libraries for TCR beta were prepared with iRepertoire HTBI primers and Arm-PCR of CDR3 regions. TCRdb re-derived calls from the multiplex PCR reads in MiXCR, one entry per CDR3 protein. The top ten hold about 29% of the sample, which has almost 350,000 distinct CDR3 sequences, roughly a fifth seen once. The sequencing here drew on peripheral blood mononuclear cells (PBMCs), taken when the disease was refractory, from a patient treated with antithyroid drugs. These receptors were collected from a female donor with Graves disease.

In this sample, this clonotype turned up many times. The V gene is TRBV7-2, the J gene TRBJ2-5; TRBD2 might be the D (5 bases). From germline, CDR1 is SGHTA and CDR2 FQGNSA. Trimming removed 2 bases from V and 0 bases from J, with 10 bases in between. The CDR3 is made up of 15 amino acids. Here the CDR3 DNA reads TGTGCCAGCAGCTTAATTAGCGTCTACCAAGAGACCCAGTACTTC. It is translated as CASSLISVYQETQYF.

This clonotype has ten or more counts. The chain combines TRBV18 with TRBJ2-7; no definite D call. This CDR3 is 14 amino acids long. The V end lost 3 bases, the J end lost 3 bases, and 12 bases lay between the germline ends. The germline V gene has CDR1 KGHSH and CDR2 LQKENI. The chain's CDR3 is CASSPQARYYEQYF. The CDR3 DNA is TGTGCCAGCTCACCGCAGGCCCGCTACTACGAGCAGTACTTC. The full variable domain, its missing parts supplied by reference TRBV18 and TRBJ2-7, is NAGVMQNPRHLVRRRGQEARLRCSPMKGHSHVYWYRQLPEEGLKFMVYLQKENIIDESGMPKERFSAEFPKEGPSILRIQQVVRGDSAAYFCASSPQARYYEQYFGPGTRLTVT.

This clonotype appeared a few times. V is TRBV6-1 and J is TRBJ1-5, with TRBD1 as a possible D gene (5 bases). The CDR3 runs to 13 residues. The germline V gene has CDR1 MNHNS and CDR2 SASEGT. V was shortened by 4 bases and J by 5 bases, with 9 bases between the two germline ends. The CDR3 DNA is TGTGCCAGCAGTGGGGCAGGGCATCAGCCCCAGCATTTT. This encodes CASSGAGHQPQHF.

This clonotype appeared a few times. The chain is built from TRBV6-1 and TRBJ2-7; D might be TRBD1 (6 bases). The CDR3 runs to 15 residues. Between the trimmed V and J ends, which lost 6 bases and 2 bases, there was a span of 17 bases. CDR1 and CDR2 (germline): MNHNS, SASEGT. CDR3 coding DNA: TGTGCCAGCAGCGAGAGACAGGTAAATCCCTACGAGCAGTACTTC. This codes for CASSERQVNPYEQYF.

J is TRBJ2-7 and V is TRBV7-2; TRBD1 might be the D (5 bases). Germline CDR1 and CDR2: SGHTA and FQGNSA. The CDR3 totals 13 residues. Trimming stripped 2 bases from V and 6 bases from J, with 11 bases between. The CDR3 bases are TGTGCCAGCAGCTTAATAGAAGGGGCCGAGCAGTACTTC. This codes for CASSLIEGAEQYF.

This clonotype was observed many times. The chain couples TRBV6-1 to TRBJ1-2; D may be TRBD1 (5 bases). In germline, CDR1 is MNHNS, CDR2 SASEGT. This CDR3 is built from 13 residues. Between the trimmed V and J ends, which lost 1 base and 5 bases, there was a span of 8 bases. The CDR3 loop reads CASSEVQGYGYTF. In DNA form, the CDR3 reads TGTGCCAGCAGTGAAGTCCAGGGTTATGGCTACACCTTC.

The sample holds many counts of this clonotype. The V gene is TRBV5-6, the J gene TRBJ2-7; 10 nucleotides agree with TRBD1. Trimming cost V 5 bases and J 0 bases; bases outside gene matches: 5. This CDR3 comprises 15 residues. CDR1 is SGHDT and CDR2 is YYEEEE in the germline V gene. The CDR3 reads CASSLWTGGSYEQYF. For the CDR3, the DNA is TGTGCCAGCAGTTTGTGGACAGGGGGCTCCTACGAGCAGTACTTC. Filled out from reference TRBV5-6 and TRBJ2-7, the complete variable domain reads DAGVTQSPTHLIKTRGQQVTLRCSPKSGHDTVSWYQQALGQGPQFIFQYYEEEERQRGNFPDRFSGHQFPNYSSELNVNALLLGDSALYLCASSLWTGGSYEQYFGPGTRLTVT.

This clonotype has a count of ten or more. The CDR3 DNA follows: TGTGCCAGCAGTTACTCGGGCCGCAGGTACGAGCAGTACTTC. Encoded protein: CASSYSGRRYEQYF. The genes are TRBV6-5 and TRBJ2-7; D is undetermined. Germline assignment: CDR1 MNHEY and CDR2 SVGAGI. The CDR3 covers 14 residues. Trimming cost V 0 bases and J 4 bases, with 10 bases left between them.

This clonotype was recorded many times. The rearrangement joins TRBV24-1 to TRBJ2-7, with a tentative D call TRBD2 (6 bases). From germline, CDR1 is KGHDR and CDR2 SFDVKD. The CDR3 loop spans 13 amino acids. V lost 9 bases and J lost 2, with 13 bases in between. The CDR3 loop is CATGGDGPYEQYF. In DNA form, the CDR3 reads TGTGCCACCGGAGGGGACGGTCCCTACGAGCAGTACTTC.

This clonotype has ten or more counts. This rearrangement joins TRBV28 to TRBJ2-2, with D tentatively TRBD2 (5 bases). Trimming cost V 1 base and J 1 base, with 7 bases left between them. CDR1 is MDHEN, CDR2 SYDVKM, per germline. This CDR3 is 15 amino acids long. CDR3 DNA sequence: TGTGCCAGCAGTTTATTAAGCGGGAACACCGGGGAGCTGTTTTTT. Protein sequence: CASSLLSGNTGELFF.

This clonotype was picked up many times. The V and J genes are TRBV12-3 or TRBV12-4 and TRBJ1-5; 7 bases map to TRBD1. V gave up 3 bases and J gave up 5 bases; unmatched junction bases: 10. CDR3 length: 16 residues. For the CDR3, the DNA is TGTGCCAGCAGTTTTTCCCGCTCAGGGGGGGATCAGCCCCAGCATTTT. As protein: CASSFSRSGGDQPQHF.

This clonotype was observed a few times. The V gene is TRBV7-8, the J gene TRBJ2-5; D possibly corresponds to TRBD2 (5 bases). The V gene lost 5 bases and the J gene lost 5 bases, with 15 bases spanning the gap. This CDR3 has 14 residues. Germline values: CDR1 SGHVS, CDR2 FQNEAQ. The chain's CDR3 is CASSQRRDSETQYF. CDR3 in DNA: TGTGCCAGCAGCCAGCGTCGGGATTCGGAGACCCAGTACTTC.

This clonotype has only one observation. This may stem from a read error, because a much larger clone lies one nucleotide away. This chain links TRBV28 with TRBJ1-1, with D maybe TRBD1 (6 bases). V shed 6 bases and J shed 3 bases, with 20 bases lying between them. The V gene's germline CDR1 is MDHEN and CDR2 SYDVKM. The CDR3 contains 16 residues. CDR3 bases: TGTGCCAGCAGACTCCTACAGGGCACCGGTGACACTGAAGCTTTCTTT. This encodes CASRLLQGTGDTEAFF.

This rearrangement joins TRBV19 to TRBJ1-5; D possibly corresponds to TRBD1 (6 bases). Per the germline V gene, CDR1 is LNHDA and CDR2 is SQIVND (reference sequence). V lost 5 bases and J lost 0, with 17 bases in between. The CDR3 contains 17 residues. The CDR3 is CASSPRTDSYSNQPQHF. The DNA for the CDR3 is TGTGCCAGTAGTCCCCGAACGGACAGCTATAGCAATCAGCCCCAGCATTTT.

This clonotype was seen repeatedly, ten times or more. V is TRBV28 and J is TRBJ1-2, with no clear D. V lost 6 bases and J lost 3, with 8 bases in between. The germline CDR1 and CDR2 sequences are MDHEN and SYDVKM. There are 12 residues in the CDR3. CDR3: CASSPGHYGYTF. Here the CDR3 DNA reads TGTGCCAGCAGCCCGGGTCACTATGGCTACACCTTC.

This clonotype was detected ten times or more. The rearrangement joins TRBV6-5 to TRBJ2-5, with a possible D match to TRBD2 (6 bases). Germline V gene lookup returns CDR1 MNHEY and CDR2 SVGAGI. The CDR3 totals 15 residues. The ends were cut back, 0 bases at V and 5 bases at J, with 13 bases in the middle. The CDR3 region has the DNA TGTGCCAGCAGTTACTCGGGACTCACCTGGGAGACCCAGTACTTC. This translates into CASSYSGLTWETQYF.

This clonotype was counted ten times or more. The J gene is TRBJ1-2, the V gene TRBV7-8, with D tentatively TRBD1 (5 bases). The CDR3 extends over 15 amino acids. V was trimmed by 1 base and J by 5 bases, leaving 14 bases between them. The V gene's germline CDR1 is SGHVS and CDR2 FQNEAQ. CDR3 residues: CASSLVAGLGYGYTF. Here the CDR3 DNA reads TGTGCCAGCAGCTTAGTTGCAGGGCTGGGGTATGGCTACACCTTC.

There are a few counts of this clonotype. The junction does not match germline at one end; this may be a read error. The CDR3 DNA reads TGTGTCAGCAGCCTCCGGGTAGCGGGAGGAGAGACCCAGTACTTC. This encodes CVSSLRVAGGETQYF. The V call is TRBV9, the J call TRBJ2-5; TRBD2 aligns across 10 bases. The CDR3 length is 15 residues. The germline gives CDR1 SGDLS, CDR2 YYNGEE.

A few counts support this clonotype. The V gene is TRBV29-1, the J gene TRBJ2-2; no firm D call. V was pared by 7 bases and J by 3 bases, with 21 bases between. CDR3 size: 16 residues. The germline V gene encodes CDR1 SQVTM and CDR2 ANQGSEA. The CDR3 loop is CSAYGPTGSDTGELFF. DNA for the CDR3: TGCAGCGCTTACGGCCCAACGGGTAGTGACACCGGGGAGCTGTTTTTT.

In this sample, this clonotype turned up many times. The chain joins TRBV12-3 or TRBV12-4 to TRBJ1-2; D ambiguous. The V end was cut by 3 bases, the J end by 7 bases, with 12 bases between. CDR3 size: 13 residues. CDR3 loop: CASSLRPSPGYTF. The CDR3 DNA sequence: TGTGCCAGCAGTTTGCGTCCATCCCCTGGCTACACCTTC.

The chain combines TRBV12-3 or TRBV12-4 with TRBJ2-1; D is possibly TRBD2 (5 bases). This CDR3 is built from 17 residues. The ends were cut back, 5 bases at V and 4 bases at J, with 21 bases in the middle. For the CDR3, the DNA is TGTGCCAGCAGTCCCCTCTGGGAGAGAGGGCCTTACAATGAGCAGTTCTTC. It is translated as CASSPLWERGPYNEQFF.

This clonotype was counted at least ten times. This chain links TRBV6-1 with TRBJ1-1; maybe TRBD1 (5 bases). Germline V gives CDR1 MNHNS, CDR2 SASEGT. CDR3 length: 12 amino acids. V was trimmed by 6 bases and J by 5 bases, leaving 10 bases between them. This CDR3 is CASRRDVTEAFF. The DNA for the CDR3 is TGTGCCAGCAGGCGGGACGTTACTGAAGCTTTCTTT.

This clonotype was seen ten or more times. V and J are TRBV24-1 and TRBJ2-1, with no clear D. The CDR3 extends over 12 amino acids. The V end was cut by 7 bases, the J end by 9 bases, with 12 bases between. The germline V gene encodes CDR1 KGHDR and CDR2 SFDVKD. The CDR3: CATRADSGEQFF. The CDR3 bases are TGTGCCACCAGGGCTGATTCGGGTGAGCAGTTCTTC.

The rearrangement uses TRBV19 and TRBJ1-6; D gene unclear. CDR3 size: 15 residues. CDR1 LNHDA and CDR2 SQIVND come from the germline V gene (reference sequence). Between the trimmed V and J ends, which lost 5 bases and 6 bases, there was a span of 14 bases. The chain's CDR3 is CASSATGFGNSPLHF. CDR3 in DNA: TGTGCCAGTAGTGCGACCGGGTTCGGTAATTCACCCCTCCACTTT. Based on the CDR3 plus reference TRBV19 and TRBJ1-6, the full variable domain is DGGITQSPKYLFRKEGQNVTLSCEQNLNHDAMYWYRQDPGQGLRLIYYSQIVNDFQKGDIAEGYSVSREKKESFPLTVTSAQKNPTAFYLCASSATGFGNSPLHFGNGTRLTVT.

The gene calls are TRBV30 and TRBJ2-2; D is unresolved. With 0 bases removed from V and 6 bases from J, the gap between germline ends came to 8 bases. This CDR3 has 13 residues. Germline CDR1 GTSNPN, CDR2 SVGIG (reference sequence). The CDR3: CAWSVSQPGELFF. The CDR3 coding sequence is TGTGCCTGGAGTGTTTCGCAGCCCGGGGAGCTGTTTTTT.

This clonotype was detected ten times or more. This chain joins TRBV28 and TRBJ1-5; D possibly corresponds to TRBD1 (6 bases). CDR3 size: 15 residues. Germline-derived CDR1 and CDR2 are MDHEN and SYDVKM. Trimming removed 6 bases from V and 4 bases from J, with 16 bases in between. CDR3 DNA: TGTGCCAGCAGGTTCTGGGGGCAGACTAATCAGCCCCAGCATTTT. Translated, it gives CASRFWGQTNQPQHF.